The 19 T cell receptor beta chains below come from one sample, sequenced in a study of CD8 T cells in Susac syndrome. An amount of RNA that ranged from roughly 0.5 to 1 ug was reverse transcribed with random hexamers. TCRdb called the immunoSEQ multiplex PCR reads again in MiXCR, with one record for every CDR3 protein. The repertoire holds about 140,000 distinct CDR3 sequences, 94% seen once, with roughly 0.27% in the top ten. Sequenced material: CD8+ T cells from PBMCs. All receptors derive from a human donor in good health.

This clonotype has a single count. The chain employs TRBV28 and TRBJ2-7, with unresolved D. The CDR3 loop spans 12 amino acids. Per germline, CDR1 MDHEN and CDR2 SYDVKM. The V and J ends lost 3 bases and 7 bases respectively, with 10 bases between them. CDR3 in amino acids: CASSFGPAEQYF. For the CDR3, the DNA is TGTGCCAGCAGTTTTGGACCCGCGGAGCAGTACTTC.

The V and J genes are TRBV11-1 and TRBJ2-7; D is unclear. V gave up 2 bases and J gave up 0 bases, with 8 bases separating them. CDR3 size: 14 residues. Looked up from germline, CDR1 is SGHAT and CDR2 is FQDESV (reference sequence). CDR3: CASSLYGVSYEQYF. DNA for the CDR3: TGTGCCAGCAGCTTATATGGGGTCTCCTACGAGCAGTACTTC.

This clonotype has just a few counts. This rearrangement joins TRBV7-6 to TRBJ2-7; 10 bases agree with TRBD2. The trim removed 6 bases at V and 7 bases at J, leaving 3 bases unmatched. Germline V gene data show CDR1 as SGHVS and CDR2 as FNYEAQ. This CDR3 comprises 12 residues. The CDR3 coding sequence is TGTGCCAGCAGGTCTAGCGGGAGTGAGCAGTACTTC. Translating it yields CASRSSGSEQYF.

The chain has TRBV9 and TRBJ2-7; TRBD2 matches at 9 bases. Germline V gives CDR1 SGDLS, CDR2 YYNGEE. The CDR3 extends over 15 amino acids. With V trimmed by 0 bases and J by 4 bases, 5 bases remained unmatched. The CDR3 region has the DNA TGTGCCAGCAGCGTAGGGGGACTAGCCAGTTACGAGCAGTACTTC. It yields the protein CASSVGGLASYEQYF.

CDR3 in amino acids: CASSHDSGGAEQFF. The CDR3 DNA follows: TGTGCCAGCAGCCACGACTCAGGGGGGGCTGAGCAGTTCTTC. This chain connects TRBV4-2 to TRBJ2-1; D tentatively reads TRBD1 or TRBD2 (7 bases each). The CDR3 has 14 amino acids. CDR1 LGHNA and CDR2 YNFKEQ come from the germline V gene. With 3 bases removed from V and 9 bases from J, the gap between germline ends came to 15 bases.

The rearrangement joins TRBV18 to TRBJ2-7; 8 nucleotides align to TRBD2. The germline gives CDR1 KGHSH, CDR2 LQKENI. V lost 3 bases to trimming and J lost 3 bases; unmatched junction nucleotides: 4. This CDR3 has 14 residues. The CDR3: CASSPGSGGYEQYF. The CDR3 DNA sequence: TGTGCCAGCTCACCGGGAAGCGGGGGCTACGAGCAGTACTTC.

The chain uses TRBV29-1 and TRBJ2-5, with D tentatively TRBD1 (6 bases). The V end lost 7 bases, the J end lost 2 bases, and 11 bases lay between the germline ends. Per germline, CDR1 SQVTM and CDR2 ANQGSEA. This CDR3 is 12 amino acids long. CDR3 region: CSGQVTQETQYF. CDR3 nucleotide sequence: TGCAGCGGACAGGTGACTCAAGAGACCCAGTACTTC.

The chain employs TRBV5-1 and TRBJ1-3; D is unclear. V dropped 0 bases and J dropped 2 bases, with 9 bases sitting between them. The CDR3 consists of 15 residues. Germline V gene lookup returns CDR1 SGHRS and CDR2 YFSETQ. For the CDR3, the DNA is TGCGCCAGCAGCTTGGATCGGGGAGCTGGAAACACCATATATTTT. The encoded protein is CASSLDRGAGNTIYF.

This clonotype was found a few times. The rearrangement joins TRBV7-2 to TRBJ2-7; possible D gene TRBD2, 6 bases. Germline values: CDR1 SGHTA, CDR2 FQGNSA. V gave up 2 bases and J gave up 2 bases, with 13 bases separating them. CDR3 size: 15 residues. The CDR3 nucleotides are TGTGCCAGCAGCTTATGGATGGGGGGTGCCTACGAGCAGTACTTC. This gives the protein CASSLWMGGAYEQYF.

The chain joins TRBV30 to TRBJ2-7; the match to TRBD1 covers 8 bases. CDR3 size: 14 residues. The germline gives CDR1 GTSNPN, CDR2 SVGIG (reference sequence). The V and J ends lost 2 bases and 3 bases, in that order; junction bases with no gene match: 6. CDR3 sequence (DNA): TGTGCCTGGAGTCCAGAACAGGGGGGCTACGAGCAGTACTTC. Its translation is CAWSPEQGGYEQYF. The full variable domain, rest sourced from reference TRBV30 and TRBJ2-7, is SQTIHQWPATLVQPVGSPLSLECTVEGTSNPNLYWYRQAAGRGLQLLFYSVGIGQISSEVPQNLSASRPQDRQFILSSKKLLLSDSGFYLCAWSPEQGGYEQYFGPGTRLTVT.

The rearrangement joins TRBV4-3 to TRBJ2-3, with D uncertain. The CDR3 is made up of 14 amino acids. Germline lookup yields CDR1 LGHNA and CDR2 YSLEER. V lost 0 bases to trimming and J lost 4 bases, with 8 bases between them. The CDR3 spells CASSQEADPDTQYF. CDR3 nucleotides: TGCGCCAGCAGCCAAGAGGCAGACCCAGATACGCAGTATTTT.

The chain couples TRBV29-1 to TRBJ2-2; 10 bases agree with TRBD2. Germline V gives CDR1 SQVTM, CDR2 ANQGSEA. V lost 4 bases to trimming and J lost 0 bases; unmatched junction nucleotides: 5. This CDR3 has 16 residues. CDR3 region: CSVVISGRSNTGELFF. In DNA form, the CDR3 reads TGCAGCGTTGTCATTAGCGGGAGGTCGAACACCGGGGAGCTGTTTTTT.

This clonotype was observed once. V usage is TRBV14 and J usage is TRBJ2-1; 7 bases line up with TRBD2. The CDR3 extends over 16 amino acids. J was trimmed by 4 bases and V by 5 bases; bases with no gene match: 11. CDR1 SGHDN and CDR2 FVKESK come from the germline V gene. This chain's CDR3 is CASSYSGGSVYNEQFF. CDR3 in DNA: TGTGCCAGCAGCTACTCGGGGGGATCCGTTTACAATGAGCAGTTCTTC.

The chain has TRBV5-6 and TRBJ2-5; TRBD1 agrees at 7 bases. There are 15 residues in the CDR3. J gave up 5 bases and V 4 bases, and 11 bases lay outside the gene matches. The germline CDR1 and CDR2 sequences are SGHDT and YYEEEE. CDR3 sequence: CASSPGTVAEETQYF. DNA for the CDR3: TGTGCCAGCAGCCCCGGGACAGTGGCTGAGGAGACCCAGTACTTC.

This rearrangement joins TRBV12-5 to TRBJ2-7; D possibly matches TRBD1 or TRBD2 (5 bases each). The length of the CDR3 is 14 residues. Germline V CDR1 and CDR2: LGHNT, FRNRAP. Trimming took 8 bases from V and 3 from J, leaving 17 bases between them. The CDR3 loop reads CASLRGRPLYEQYF. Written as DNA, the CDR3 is TGTGCTAGTTTGAGGGGCCGACCCCTCTACGAGCAGTACTTC.

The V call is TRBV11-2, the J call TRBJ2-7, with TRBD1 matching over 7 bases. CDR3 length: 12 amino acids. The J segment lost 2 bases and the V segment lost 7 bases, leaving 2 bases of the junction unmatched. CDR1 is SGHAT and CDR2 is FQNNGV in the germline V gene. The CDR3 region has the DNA TGTGCCAGCACAGGGACAGCCTACGAGCAGTACTTC. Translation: CASTGTAYEQYF.

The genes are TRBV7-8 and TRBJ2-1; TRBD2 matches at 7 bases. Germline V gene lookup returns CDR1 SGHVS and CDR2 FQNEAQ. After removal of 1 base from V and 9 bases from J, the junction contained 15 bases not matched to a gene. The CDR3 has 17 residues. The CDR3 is CASSLGRLAGEEAEQFF. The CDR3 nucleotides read TGTGCCAGCAGCTTAGGTCGTCTTGCGGGAGAAGAGGCTGAGCAGTTCTTC.

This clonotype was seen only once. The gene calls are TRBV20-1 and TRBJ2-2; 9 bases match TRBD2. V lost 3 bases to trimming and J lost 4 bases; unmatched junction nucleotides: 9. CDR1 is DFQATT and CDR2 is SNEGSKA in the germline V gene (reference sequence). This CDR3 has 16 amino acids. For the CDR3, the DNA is TGCAGTGCTAGGGGTAGCGGGAGAAGGGGCACCGGGGAGCTGTTTTTT. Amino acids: CSARGSGRRGTGELFF.

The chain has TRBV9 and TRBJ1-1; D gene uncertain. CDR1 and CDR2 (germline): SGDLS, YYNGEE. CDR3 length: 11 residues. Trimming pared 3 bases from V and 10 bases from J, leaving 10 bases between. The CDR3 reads CASSDGPRAFF. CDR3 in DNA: TGTGCCAGCAGCGACGGACCCAGAGCTTTCTTT.